The 25 T cell receptor beta chains below come from one sample, sequenced in a study of blood T cells in healthy people across ages. A second PCR, run for roughly 7 to 11 cycles, used a sample-barcoded 5' primer plus a J-beta primer mix. TCRdb fed the 5' RACE reads into MiXCR, producing one record per CDR3 protein. This sample yields more than 800,000 distinct CDR3 sequences, of which roughly 26% are seen a single time; 15% to 20% belongs to the top ten. The source material was blood. All receptors come from a woman at least 80 years old in good health.

This clonotype was recorded at least ten times. The chain uses TRBV9 and TRBJ2-7, with TRBD1 as a possible D gene (5 bases). CDR1 and CDR2 from the germline V gene are SGDLS and YYNGEE. The CDR3 extends over 16 amino acids. Trimming took off 4 bases at V and 5 bases at J, with 22 bases between the two ends. This CDR3 reads CASSQSLGRVGHEQYF. In nucleotides, the CDR3 is TGTGCCAGCAGCCAATCACTGGGCAGGGTAGGTCACGAGCAGTACTTC.

As regards this clonotype: Being one base from a much bigger clone, this may be a read error. The rearrangement joins TRBV7-2 to TRBJ1-6; D gene uncertain. CDR3 size: 14 residues. Germline-derived CDR1 and CDR2 are SGHTA and FQGNSA. V gave up 1 base and J gave up 9 bases, with 10 bases separating them. The CDR3 coding sequence is TGTGCCAGCAGCTTAGGGCAGCCCAGTTCACCCCTCCACTTT. Protein product: CASSLGQPSSPLHF.

This clonotype was seen only a few times. This chain links TRBV6-2 or TRBV6-3 with TRBJ2-5; tentative D call: TRBD1 (6 bases). The CDR3 has 14 amino acids. Germline CDR1 MNHEY, CDR2 SVGEGT. V dropped 8 bases and J dropped 4 bases, with 17 bases sitting between them. The CDR3 DNA sequence: TGTGCCAGCGATCCTGCTCAGGGGATAGAGACCCAGTACTTC. Residues: CASDPAQGIETQYF.

For this clonotype: This may be a read error: a much more frequent sequence differs by one nucleotide. This chain connects TRBV6-5 to TRBJ1-2; D gene unclear. V lost 8 bases and J lost 4, with 17 bases in between. The length of the CDR3 is 14 residues. The germline V gene encodes CDR1 MNHEY and CDR2 SVGAGI. The CDR3 is CASLSGGRSYGYTF. CDR3 sequence (DNA): TGTGCCAGCCTCTCCGGTGGGCGTAGCTATGGCTACACCTTC.

In this sample, this clonotype turned up many times. The rearrangement uses TRBV7-2 and TRBJ2-1; 11 bases align to TRBD2. J gave up 4 bases and V 6 bases, and 8 bases lay outside the gene matches. Germline CDR1 is SGHTA and CDR2 is FQGNSA. The CDR3 has 16 amino acids. The CDR3 sequence is CASRTASGGNYNEQFF. Written as DNA, the CDR3 is TGTGCCAGCAGGACGGCTAGCGGGGGGAATTACAATGAGCAGTTCTTC.

This clonotype has only a few counts. This sequence joins TRBV6-2 or TRBV6-3 and TRBJ1-2; no definite D call. In germline, CDR1 is MNHEY, CDR2 SVGEGT. Trimming cost V 5 bases and J 0 bases, with 13 bases left between them. The CDR3 is 15 residues long. In nucleotides, the CDR3 is TGTGCCAGCAGTCCCTTGATGGTAGCTAACTATGGCTACACCTTC. Protein: CASSPLMVANYGYTF.

The chain carries TRBV6-2 or TRBV6-3 and TRBJ2-7, with a tentative D call TRBD2 (6 bases). Germline CDR1 reads MNHEY; CDR2 reads SVGEGT. This CDR3 has 16 residues. Trimming took off 4 bases at V and 7 bases at J, with 23 bases between the two ends. The CDR3 reads CASSLLVSGALEEQYF. CDR3 coding DNA: TGTGCCAGCAGTTTATTGGTTAGCGGAGCCCTCGAGGAGCAGTACTTC.

This clonotype has only a few counts. The V gene is TRBV14, the J gene TRBJ1-2; TRBD1 aligns across 7 bases. Germline CDR1 SGHDN, CDR2 FVKESK. This CDR3 region has 14 residues. V lost 4 bases, J lost 5 bases, and 7 bases stayed unmatched. CDR3: CASSPGQAIYGYTF. For the CDR3, the DNA is TGTGCCAGCAGCCCCGGACAGGCAATTTATGGCTACACCTTC.

In its sample, this clonotype was seen a few times. This chain joins TRBV29-1 and TRBJ1-1; TRBD1 might be the D (6 bases). The V end was cut by 6 bases, the J end by 3 bases, with 14 bases between. This CDR3 has 13 amino acids. Germline V gene lookup returns CDR1 SQVTM and CDR2 ANQGSEA. CDR3 sequence: CSVAGTGYTEAFF. The CDR3 nucleotides are TGCAGCGTAGCCGGTACAGGGTACACTGAAGCTTTCTTT.

This chain links TRBV7-2 with TRBJ2-4; D is perhaps TRBD2 (5 bases). V gave up 5 bases and J gave up 13 bases, with 24 bases separating them. Germline-derived CDR1 and CDR2 are SGHTA and FQGNSA. The CDR3 is 15 amino acids. CDR3 sequence: CASSRDYSIYNEQYF. CDR3 DNA sequence: TGTGCCAGCAGCCGAGACTATTCTATCTACAATGAGCAGTACTTC.

The chain combines TRBV9 with TRBJ2-5, with 8 nucleotides matching TRBD2. V gave up 0 bases and J gave up 4 bases; unmatched junction bases: 2. The CDR3 spans 14 residues. Per germline, CDR1 SGDLS and CDR2 YYNGEE. The CDR3 sequence: CASSVVGGAETQYF. In nucleotides, the CDR3 is TGTGCCAGCAGCGTAGTCGGGGGGGCAGAGACCCAGTACTTC.

This clonotype was counted at least ten times. The chain uses TRBV20-1 and TRBJ1-2, with D unresolved. The CDR3 has 14 amino acids. CDR1 is DFQATT and CDR2 is SNEGSKA in the germline V gene (reference sequence). V was cut by 2 bases and J by 4 bases, with 14 bases left in between. In DNA, the CDR3 is TGCAGTGCTAGAAGGGCCGAATCCCCCTATGGCTACACCTTC. Translated: CSARRAESPYGYTF.

This clonotype was seen repeatedly, ten times or more. The chain combines TRBV11-2 with TRBJ2-1; 13 bases align to TRBD2. The CDR3 length is 15 residues. In germline, CDR1 is SGHAT, CDR2 FQNNGV. Trimming removed 5 bases from V and 9 bases from J; junction bases left unmatched: 7. CDR3 sequence: CASSPLAGGPVEQFF. In DNA form, the CDR3 reads TGTGCCAGCAGCCCACTAGCGGGGGGGCCCGTTGAGCAGTTCTTC.

This clonotype was observed many times. This chain uses TRBV7-8 with TRBJ2-6; D perhaps matches TRBD2 (6 bases). The CDR3 sequence is 16 residues long. Germline CDR1 and CDR2: SGHVS and FQNEAQ. The germline V and J ends were trimmed by 4 bases and 1 base, with 11 bases remaining between them. CDR3 sequence reads: CASSSDRGSGANVLTF. CDR3 DNA sequence: TGTGCCAGCAGCTCAGACCGGGGGTCTGGGGCCAACGTCCTGACTTTC.

The chain carries TRBV20-1 and TRBJ1-4; 7 bases align to TRBD1. CDR3 size: 14 residues. The V gene end was trimmed by 1 base and the J gene end by 7 bases; junction bases not matched to a gene: 6. Germline CDR1 and CDR2: DFQATT and SNEGSKA (reference sequence). The CDR3 coding sequence is TGCAGTGCTAGAGTAGGATCAGGGGGTGAAAAACTGTTTTTT. Translation: CSARVGSGGEKLFF.

This clonotype appeared many times. The chain is built from TRBV4-1 and TRBJ2-3; D is possibly TRBD1 (7 bases). Deletions cut 1 base from V and 1 base from J, with 15 bases between. The CDR3 contains 17 residues. Looked up from germline, CDR1 is MGHRA and CDR2 is YSYEKL. CDR3 DNA: TGCGCCAGCAGCCAAGGCGGGACAGTCAGAGGCACAGATACGCAGTATTTT. As protein: CASSQGGTVRGTDTQYF.

Ten or more counts support this clonotype. This rearrangement joins TRBV18 to TRBJ2-6; D is unresolved. Germline V gene lookup returns CDR1 KGHSH and CDR2 LQKENI. The germline V and J ends were trimmed by 0 bases and 0 bases, with 6 bases remaining between them. The CDR3 spans 16 residues. This CDR3 is CASSPPTSSGANVLTF. The CDR3 DNA reads as TGTGCCAGCTCACCACCGACCAGCTCTGGGGCCAACGTCCTGACTTTC.

This clonotype was seen repeatedly, ten times or more. The V and J genes are TRBV7-2 and TRBJ1-2; D remains unclear. The CDR3 extends over 13 amino acids. V lost 5 bases and J lost 1, with 8 bases in between. CDR1 SGHTA and CDR2 FQGNSA come from the germline V gene. The CDR3 DNA sequence: TGTGCCAGCAGCCCCGGGGTTAACTATGGCTACACCTTC. This translates into CASSPGVNYGYTF.

This clonotype was seen only a few times. A clone one base away is much larger, so this may be a read error. The chain is built from TRBV6-1 and TRBJ2-1; D call uncertain. Gene TRBJ2-7 matches the end of the DNA better, so the J call may be wrong. The CDR3 length is 15 residues. Per the germline V gene, CDR1 is MNHNS and CDR2 is SASEGT. The CDR3 loop is CASRLTHVSYNEQYF. DNA for the CDR3: TGTGCCAGCAGACTTACCCACGTGTCCTACAATGAGCAGTACTTC.

There are many counts of this clonotype. The chain combines TRBV9 with TRBJ2-7, with 7 bases that match TRBD2. This CDR3 comprises 15 residues. CDR1 is SGDLS and CDR2 is YYNGEE in the germline V gene. Trimming took 4 bases from V and 1 from J; bases not matched to a gene: 8. In nucleotides, the CDR3 is TGTGCCAGCAGCCCCCTCAGCGGGGCTTCCTACGAGCAGTACTTC. Protein: CASSPLSGASYEQYF. Complete variable domain (other parts from reference TRBV9 and TRBJ2-7): DSGVTQTPKHLITATGQRVTLRCSPRSGDLSVYWYQQSLDQGLQFLIQYYNGEERAKGNILERFSAQQFPDLHSELNLSSLELGDSALYFCASSPLSGASYEQYFGPGTRLTVT.

V gene TRBV27 combines with J gene TRBJ2-5; TRBD1 matches at 9 bases. The CDR3 length is 14 residues. With 3 bases clipped from V and 11 bases from J, the junction kept 10 bases outside the gene matches. Germline loops: CDR1 MNHEY, CDR2 SMNVEV (reference sequence). The CDR3 nucleotides read TGTGCCAGCAGTTTTCGACAGGGGGGGGGTGAGCAGTACTTC. It specifies CASSFRQGGGEQYF.

This clonotype was seen ten or more times. V gene TRBV6-2 or TRBV6-3 combines with J gene TRBJ2-7; 7 bases map to TRBD1. The CDR3 covers 17 residues. Germline CDR1 and CDR2: MNHEY and SVGEGT. V trimming: 5 bases; J trimming: 5 bases; junction bases outside the gene matches: 18. CDR3 sequence (DNA): TGTGCCAGCAGTACCTACTACAGGGGAAAGAATACACACGAGCAGTACTTC. This encodes CASSTYYRGKNTHEQYF.

The CDR3 DNA reads as TGCGCCAGCAGCCAAGAGTGGACCTACCGGAGAGGCTTGGGGTCATATACCGGGGAGCTGTTTTTT. Its protein is CASSQEWTYRRGLGSYTGELFF. This chain joins TRBV4-3 and TRBJ2-2; D uncertain. The CDR3 loop spans 22 amino acids. Germline V CDR1 and CDR2: LGHNA, YSLEER. The V and J ends lost 0 bases and 5 bases respectively, with 31 bases between them.

As regards this clonotype: This may stem from a read error, because a much larger clone lies one nucleotide away. The V call is TRBV7-2, the J call TRBJ2-1, with D maybe TRBD1 (5 bases). The V and J ends lost 5 bases and 9 bases respectively, with 17 bases between them. Germline CDR1 reads SGHTA; CDR2 reads FQGNSA. The length of the CDR3 is 14 residues. CDR3 protein: CASSTQWGRTEQFF. The CDR3 DNA reads TGTGCCAGCAGCACACAATGGGGCAGGACTGAGCAGTTCTTC. The entire variable domain, with the rest obtained from reference TRBV7-2 and TRBJ2-1, is as follows: GAGVSQSPSNKVTEKGKDVELRCDPISGHTALYWYRQSLGQGLEFLIYFQGNSAPDKSGLPSDRFSAERTGGSVSTLTIQRTQQEDSAVYLCASSTQWGRTEQFFGPGTRLTVL.

This chain uses TRBV7-2 with TRBJ2-1; the D gene is possibly TRBD2 (7 bases). The V gene lost 2 bases and the J gene lost 4 bases, with 18 bases spanning the gap. Germline values: CDR1 SGHTA, CDR2 FQGNSA. The length of the CDR3 is 17 residues. The CDR3 protein is CASSLTSDGGQYNEQFF. The DNA of the CDR3 is TGTGCCAGCAGCTTAACGAGCGACGGGGGGCAGTACAATGAGCAGTTCTTC.